The clone carrying this T cell receptor (beta chain) was observed a handful of times. The germline V gene encodes CDR1 LNHDA and CDR2 SQIVND (reference sequence). The V gene end was trimmed by 10 bases and the J gene end by 4 bases; junction bases not matched to a gene: 10. This CDR3 comprises 16 residues. This sample stems from a study of early T cells in non-severe SARS-CoV-2 infection. TCRdb re-derived calls from the 5' RACE reads in MiXCR, one entry per CDR3 protein. Here the sample spans tens of thousands of distinct CDR3 sequences, approximately 12% being singletons. Here the sequenced sample was whole blood, taken at baseline. The chain uses TRBV19 and TRBJ2-1; 13 bases fit TRBD2. This TCR derives from an adult who was a healthcare worker with PCR-confirmed SARS-CoV-2 infection or an uninfected control (not recorded which). The DNA of the CDR3 is TGTGCCACCGGAACTAGCGGGGGGGATATTTACAATGAGCAGTTCTTC. Amino acid sequence: CATGTSGGDIYNEQFF. Drawing the rest from reference TRBV19 and TRBJ2-1, the complete variable domain is DGGITQSPKYLFRKEGQNVTLSCEQNLNHDAMYWYRQDPGQGLRLIYYSQIVNDFQKGDIAEGYSVSREKKESFPLTVTSAQKNPTAFYLCATGTSGGDIYNEQFFGPGTRLTVL.